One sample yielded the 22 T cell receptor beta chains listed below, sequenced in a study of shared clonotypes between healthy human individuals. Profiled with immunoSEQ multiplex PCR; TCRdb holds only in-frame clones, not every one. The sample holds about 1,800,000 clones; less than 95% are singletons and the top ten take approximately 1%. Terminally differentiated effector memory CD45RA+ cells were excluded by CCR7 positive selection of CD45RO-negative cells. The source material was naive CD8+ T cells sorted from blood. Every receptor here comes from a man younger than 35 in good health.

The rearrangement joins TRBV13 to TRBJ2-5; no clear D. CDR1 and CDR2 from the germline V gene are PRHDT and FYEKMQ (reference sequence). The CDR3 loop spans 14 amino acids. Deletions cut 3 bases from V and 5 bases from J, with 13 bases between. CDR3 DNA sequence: TGTGCCAGCAGCTTTGATGACGCTGCGGAGACCCAGTACTTC. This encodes CASSFDDAAETQYF.

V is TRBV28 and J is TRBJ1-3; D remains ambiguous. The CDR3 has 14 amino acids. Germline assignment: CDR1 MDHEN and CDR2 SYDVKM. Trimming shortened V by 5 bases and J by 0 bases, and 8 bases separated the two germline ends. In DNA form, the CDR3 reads TGTGCCAGCAGTCCCCCGTACTCTGGAAACACCATATATTTT. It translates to CASSPPYSGNTIYF.

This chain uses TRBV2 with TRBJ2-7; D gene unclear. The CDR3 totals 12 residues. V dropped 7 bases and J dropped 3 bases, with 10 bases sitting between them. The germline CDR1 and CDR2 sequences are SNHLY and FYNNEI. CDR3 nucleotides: TGTGCCAGCATCGGCGACCTCTACGAGCAGTACTTC. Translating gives CASIGDLYEQYF.

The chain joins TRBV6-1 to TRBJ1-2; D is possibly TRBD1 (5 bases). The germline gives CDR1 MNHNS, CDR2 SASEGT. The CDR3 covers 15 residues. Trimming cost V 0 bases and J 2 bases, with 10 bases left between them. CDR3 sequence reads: CASSEAWTPNYGYTF. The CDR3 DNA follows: TGTGCCAGCAGTGAAGCTTGGACACCCAACTATGGCTACACCTTC.

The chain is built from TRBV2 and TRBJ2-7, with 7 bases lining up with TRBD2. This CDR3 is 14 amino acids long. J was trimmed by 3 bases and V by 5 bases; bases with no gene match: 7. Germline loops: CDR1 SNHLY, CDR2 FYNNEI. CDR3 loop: CASSPPRDYYEQYF. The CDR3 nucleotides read TGTGCCAGCAGTCCCCCCCGGGACTACTACGAGCAGTACTTC.

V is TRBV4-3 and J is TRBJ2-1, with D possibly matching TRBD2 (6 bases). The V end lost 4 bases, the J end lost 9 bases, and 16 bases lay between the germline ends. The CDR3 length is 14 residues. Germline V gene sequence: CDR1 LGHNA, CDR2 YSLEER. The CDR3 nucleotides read TGCGCCAGCAGCCCCGAATCGGGAGCGGGTGAGCAGTTCTTC. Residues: CASSPESGAGEQFF.

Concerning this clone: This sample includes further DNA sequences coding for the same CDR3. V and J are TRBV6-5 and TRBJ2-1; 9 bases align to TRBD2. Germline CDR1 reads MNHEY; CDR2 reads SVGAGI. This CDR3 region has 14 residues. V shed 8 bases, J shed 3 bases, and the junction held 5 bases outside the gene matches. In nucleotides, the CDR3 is TGTGCCAGCCGATGGCGGGAGGGCTACAATGAGCAGTTCTTC. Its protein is CASRWREGYNEQFF.

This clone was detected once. The CDR3 reads CASSQGWGDDYEQYF. In DNA, the CDR3 is TGTGCCAGCAGTCAAGGTTGGGGGGATGACTACGAGCAGTACTTC. The chain carries TRBV6-1 and TRBJ2-7; D perhaps matches TRBD2 (6 bases). Looked up from germline, CDR1 is MNHNS and CDR2 is SASEGT. V lost 5 bases and J 3 bases, leaving 17 bases between the germline ends. The CDR3 covers 15 residues.

CDR3 bases: TGTGCCAGCAGCTCCCCAGGACAGGGGGTAAACACTGAAGCTTTCTTT. Amino acids: CASSSPGQGVNTEAFF. The chain uses TRBV7-9 and TRBJ1-1, with 10 nucleotides matching TRBD1. Trimming removed 4 bases from V and 2 bases from J; junction bases left unmatched: 7. In germline, CDR1 is SEHNR, CDR2 FQNEAQ (reference sequence). The CDR3 consists of 16 residues.

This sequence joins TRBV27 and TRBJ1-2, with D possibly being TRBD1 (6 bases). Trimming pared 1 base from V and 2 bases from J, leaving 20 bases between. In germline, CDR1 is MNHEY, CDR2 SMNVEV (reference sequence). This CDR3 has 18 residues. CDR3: CASSLLWGAANLNYGYTF. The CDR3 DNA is TGTGCCAGCAGTTTATTATGGGGGGCAGCGAACCTAAACTATGGCTACACCTTC.

The CDR3 DNA is TGTGCCAGCAGTTCCCGGACAGGGCCGACTCCCCCTTATAATGAAAAACTGTTTTTT. Translation gives CASSSRTGPTPPYNEKLFF. This sequence joins TRBV27 and TRBJ1-4; 8 nucleotides align to TRBD1. The germline V gene encodes CDR1 MNHEY and CDR2 SMNVEV (reference sequence). CDR3 length: 19 amino acids. J lost 4 bases, V lost 4 bases, and 17 bases had no gene match.

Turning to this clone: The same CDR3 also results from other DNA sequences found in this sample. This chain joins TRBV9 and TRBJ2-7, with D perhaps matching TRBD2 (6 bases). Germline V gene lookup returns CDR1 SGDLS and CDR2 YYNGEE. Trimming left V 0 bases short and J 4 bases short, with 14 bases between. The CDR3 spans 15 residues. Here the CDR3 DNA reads TGTGCCAGCAGCGTAGAGGGGACTGATAGTTACGAGCAGTACTTC. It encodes CASSVEGTDSYEQYF.

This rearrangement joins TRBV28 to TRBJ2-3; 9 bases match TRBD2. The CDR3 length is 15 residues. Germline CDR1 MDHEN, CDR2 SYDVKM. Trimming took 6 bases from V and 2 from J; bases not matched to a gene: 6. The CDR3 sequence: CASRGLAESTDTQYF. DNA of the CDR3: TGTGCCAGCAGGGGACTAGCTGAATCCACAGATACGCAGTATTTT.

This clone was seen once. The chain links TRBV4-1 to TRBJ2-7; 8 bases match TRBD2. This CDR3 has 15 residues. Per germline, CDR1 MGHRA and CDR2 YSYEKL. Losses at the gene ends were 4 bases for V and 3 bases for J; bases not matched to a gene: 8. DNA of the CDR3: TGCGCCAGCAGCCCCGGGGGGAGCGGGGGCTACGAGCAGTACTTC. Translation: CASSPGGSGGYEQYF.

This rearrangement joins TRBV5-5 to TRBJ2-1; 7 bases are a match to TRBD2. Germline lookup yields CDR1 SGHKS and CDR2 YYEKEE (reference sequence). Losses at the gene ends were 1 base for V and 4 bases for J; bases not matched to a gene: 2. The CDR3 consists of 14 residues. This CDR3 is CASSLSSGYNEQFF. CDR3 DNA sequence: TGTGCCAGCAGCTTGTCTAGCGGTTACAATGAGCAGTTCTTC.

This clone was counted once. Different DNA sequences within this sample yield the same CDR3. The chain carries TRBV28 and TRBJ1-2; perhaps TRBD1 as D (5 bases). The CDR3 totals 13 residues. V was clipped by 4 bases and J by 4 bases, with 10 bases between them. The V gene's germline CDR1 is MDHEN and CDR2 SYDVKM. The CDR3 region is CASSSGVGYGYTF. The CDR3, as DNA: TGTGCCAGCAGTTCGGGGGTTGGCTATGGCTACACCTTC.

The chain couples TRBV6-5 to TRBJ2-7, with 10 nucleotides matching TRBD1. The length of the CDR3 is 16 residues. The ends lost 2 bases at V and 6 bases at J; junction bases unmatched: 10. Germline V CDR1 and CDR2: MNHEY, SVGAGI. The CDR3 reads CASSYGPGTGVSEQYF. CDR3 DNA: TGTGCCAGCAGTTACGGGCCCGGGACAGGGGTGTCCGAGCAGTACTTC.

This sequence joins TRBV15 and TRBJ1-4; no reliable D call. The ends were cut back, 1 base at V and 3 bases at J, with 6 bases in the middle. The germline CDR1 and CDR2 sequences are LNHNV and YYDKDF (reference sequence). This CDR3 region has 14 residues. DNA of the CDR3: TGTGCCACCAGCAGAGTCTGGGCTAATGAAAAACTGTTTTTT. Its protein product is CATSRVWANEKLFF.

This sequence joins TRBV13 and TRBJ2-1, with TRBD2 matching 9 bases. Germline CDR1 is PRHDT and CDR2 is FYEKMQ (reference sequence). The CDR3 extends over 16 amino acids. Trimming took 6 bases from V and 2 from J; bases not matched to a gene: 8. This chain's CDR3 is CASSYLSGSTYNEQFF. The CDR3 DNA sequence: TGTGCCAGCAGTTACCTTAGCGGGAGCACCTACAATGAGCAGTTCTTC.

The CDR3, as DNA: TGCGCCAGCAGCCAGGTGGACGGGTTCTACGAGCAGTACTTC. Its protein is CASSQVDGFYEQYF. The V gene is TRBV4-1, the J gene TRBJ2-7, with unresolved D. The CDR3 spans 14 residues. The germline gives CDR1 MGHRA, CDR2 YSYEKL. V lost 3 bases and J lost 3, with 12 bases in between.

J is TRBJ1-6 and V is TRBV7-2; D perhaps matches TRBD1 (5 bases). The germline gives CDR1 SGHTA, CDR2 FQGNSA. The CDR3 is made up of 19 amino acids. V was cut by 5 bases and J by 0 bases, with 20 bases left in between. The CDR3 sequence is CASSIYRPGYGSYNSPLHF. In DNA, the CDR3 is TGTGCCAGCAGCATATATAGACCAGGGTACGGCTCCTATAATTCACCCCTCCACTTT.

The CDR3 loop is CASRRTGYEQYF. The DNA of the CDR3 is TGTGCCAGCAGGAGGACAGGCTACGAGCAGTACTTC. The chain couples TRBV2 to TRBJ2-7; the match to TRBD1 covers 7 bases. Germline V CDR1 and CDR2: SNHLY, FYNNEI. The trim removed 6 bases at V and 3 bases at J, leaving 2 bases unmatched. The CDR3 loop spans 12 amino acids.